This T cell receptor (beta chain) was captured by sequencing in a study of regulatory T cells in long-lasting Graves disease. At the level of the study: Graves' patients diagnosed newly had used antithyroid drugs under 3 months.

CDR1 and CDR2 (germline): SGHVS, FQNEAQ. This CDR3 spans 15 amino acids. Trimming removed 5 bases from V and 7 bases from J; junction bases left unmatched: 8. Indicated time point: newly diagnosed GD, antithyroid drugs for less than 3 months. PBMCs were the source of the RNA used for TCR sequencing. Both iRepertoire HTBI primers and Arm-PCR of CDR3 regions were used to build the TCR beta libraries. Using its own MiXCR run on the multiplex PCR reads, TCRdb lists one record per CDR3 protein. The sample lists fewer than 650,000 distinct CDR3 sequences, 15% to 20% seen once, with roughly 18% in the top ten. This clonotype was seen many times. These same data were also listed under a study on T cells in Graves' hyperthyroidism and ophthalmopathy. Turning to that study: The HTBI primer set served for first-round RT-PCR of the TCR CDR3. Blood shared most expanded thyroid clonotypes above 0.001.

The source of this sequence is a young woman with Graves disease. Sequencing was performed on peripheral blood mononuclear cells (PBMCs), taken at new diagnosis, from a patient treated with antithyroid drugs. The genes are TRBV7-8 and TRBJ1-5, with 10 bases lining up with TRBD1. The CDR3 DNA reads as TGTGCCAGCAGCGTCGGGACAGGGGCCAAGCAGCCCCAGCATTTT. It yields the protein CASSVGTGAKQPQHF.